This T cell receptor beta chain was documented in a study of human CD8 memory T cell subsets (dated by TCRdb to 2018 to 2021). Study-wide context: To assess how stem-like (TSTEM), progenitor exhausted-like (TPEX) and effector memory CD8+ T cell subsets are clonally related, the TCRbeta repertoires of these three subsets were compared. Six or seven donors each provided TSTEM, TPEX and effector memory subsets, from which TCRbeta repertoires were obtained.

Sequencing used a NextSeq 550. A Human TCR Profiling Kit was used to prepare UMI-labeled 5' RACE TCRbeta libraries. The same number of PCR cycles was used to prepare all TCRbeta libraries in parallel. Concerning the study's data processing: Between roughly 2,700 and 18,000 functional CDR3beta clonotypes were contained in each TCRbeta library. MIGEC 1.2.9 was used for UMI extraction and consensus assembly, with at least three reads per UMI being required. MiXCR 3.0.3 was used to extract the in-frame CDR3beta repertoires. Each sample was downsampled to 42,000 randomly selected UMIs before diversity metrics were calculated in VDJtools 1.2.1. Repertoire overlap metrics D, R and F2 were calculated in VDJtools for the top 3,000 clones of each sample pair. TCRdb reprocessed the sequencing reads and holds a single record per CDR3 protein sequence, with no DNA. The V and J calls shown here were made by TCRdb, not taken from the authors' results. The sample table records around 10,000 distinct CDR3 sequences. The ten largest clones represent 20% of the sample.

A remark on this clonotype: Its target antigen remains unknown.

Early differentiated memory cells that were CCR7+ PD-1+ TIGIT+ and showed dysfunctional, exhausted-like traits were classified as progenitor exhausted-like memory CD8+ T cells (TPEX). Density gradient separation was used to isolate peripheral blood mononuclear cells from buffy coats of healthy donors. The study enriched total CD8+ T cells through negative magnetic separation using EasySep or MojoSort CD8+ T cell isolation kits. An RNeasy Mini Kit was used to extract total RNA from duplicate vials of under 190,000 sorted CD8+ T cells per subset. PBMCs were used either fresh or after cryopreservation in fetal bovine serum containing roughly 10% DMSO. CD8+ T cell subsets were sorted to purity by fluorescence-activated cell sorting on a FACSAria III. The CDR3 runs 15 residues from the cysteine to the phenylalanine. No coding sequence is recorded. Reading the germline V gene gives CDR1 MDHEN and CDR2 SYDVKM.

The study at large found these results: Greater repertoire diversity in TSTEM than in TPEX subsets was suggested by Chao1 estimates, potentially reflecting a broader range of specificities. Only TCRbeta chains were sequenced, and repertoire comparisons rested on six donors tested with paired t-tests and Bonferroni correction. Although both stem-like subsets shared clonotypes with effector memory cells, the overlap between TSTEM and TPEX repertoires was minimal, suggesting distinct antigen spectra for the TSTEM and TPEX subsets. Similarly high normalized Shannon-Wiener diversity was shown by TSTEM and TPEX subsets, whereas comparatively lower diversity was seen in effector memory subsets.

The material sequenced was CD8+ T cells from PBMCs. This TCR was recovered from a human donor in good health. Here the chain combines TRBV28 and TRBJ2-1; TCRdb selects TRBD2, and the lack of DNA leaves this call unchecked. The CDR3 sequence is CASSELADNYNEQFF.